This record covers a single T cell receptor beta chain. This sample stems from a study of control samples from healthy donors and cancer patients. Trimming took 4 bases from V and 2 from J, leaving 11 bases between them. CDR1 and CDR2 from the germline V gene are SNHLY and FYNNEI. This CDR3 comprises 14 residues. Profiled with immunoSEQ multiplex PCR; TCRdb holds only in-frame clones, not every one. The sample holds about 41,000 clones, about 94% seen once. Sequencing was performed on blood. V gene TRBV2 combines with J gene TRBJ2-5; D unresolved. This receptor was identified in a man in his 60s in good health. This CDR3 reads CASSGLTRQETQYF. CDR3 in DNA: TGTGCCAGCAGTGGACTGACACGGCAAGAGACCCAGTACTTC.